Below, one T cell receptor (beta chain) is given with its context. Its antigen is not known. The data were obtained in a study of cytomegalovirus exposure and HLA in healthy donors. For the study at large: There were roughly 80 million unique TCRs (from HLA-typed donors) in an early data release. Findings and caveats of the study: Segments of the TCR beta V type were, in most cases, productive about 87% or about 30% of the time in an earlier analysis. For most subjects, TCR beta sequences were reported to predict HLA-A and HLA-B alleles with accuracy.

The length of the CDR3 is 19 residues. J was trimmed by 2 bases and V by 6 bases; bases with no gene match: 18. Germline assignment: CDR1 MNHEY and CDR2 SMNVEV (reference sequence). In the PCR, 60 Vbeta and 13 Jbeta primers were used. Profiled with immunoSEQ multiplex PCR; TCRdb holds only in-frame clones, not every one. The sample includes 120,000 or so clones, roughly three fifths of them seen just once. The sample consisted of PBMCs. This rearrangement joins TRBV27 to TRBJ2-7; 11 bases agree with TRBD2. This receptor was obtained from a man aged 18 to 30 in good health and CMV-seronegative. This CDR3 reads CASRTTSGLAGINPYEQYF. The CDR3 region has the DNA TGTGCCAGCAGGACAACGAGTGGACTAGCGGGTATAAACCCCTACGAGCAGTACTTC.